Below, 30 T cell receptor beta chains from the same sample are listed, as sequenced in a study of blood T cell repertoires in COVID-19. This table comes from immunoSEQ multiplex PCR, and its TCRdb copy is limited to in-frame clones, with some not included. The profile covers a few hundred thousand clones, with about 88% appearing a single time and 0.9% to 1% taken by the ten largest. The source material was peripheral blood. Receptors were obtained from a woman aged 40-49 years who had recovered from COVID-19.

The chain uses TRBV7-9 and TRBJ2-1; TRBD2 matches at 11 bases. The CDR3 is 15 residues long. The V gene's germline CDR1 is SEHNR and CDR2 FQNEAQ (reference sequence). V dropped 7 bases and J dropped 3; count of bases not matched to a gene: 5. This CDR3 reads CASTSGRKGYNEQFF. CDR3 DNA: TGTGCCAGCACTAGCGGGAGGAAGGGCTACAATGAGCAGTTCTTC.

V is TRBV9 and J is TRBJ2-4; D is perhaps TRBD1 (6 bases). CDR1 SGDLS and CDR2 YYNGEE come from the germline V gene. Between the trimmed V and J ends, which lost 0 bases and 6 bases, there was a span of 13 bases. The CDR3 loop spans 15 amino acids. The CDR3 bases are TGTGCCAGCAGCGTAGAAGGGGGACCGCGAAACATTCAGTACTTC. Its protein is CASSVEGGPRNIQYF.

The V call is TRBV7-9, the J call TRBJ1-2; tentatively, D is TRBD1 (6 bases). V lost 10 bases, J lost 8 bases, and 23 bases lay in between. This CDR3 has 14 amino acids. Germline CDR1 is SEHNR and CDR2 is FQNEAQ (reference sequence). The CDR3 region has the DNA TGTGCCAATAACCCCCGGACAGCCTATGGCGGCTACACCTTC. It encodes CANNPRTAYGGYTF.

This clone was counted at least ten times. This chain links TRBV7-2 with TRBJ2-5; perhaps TRBD2 as D (5 bases). The CDR3 is 13 residues long. The germline gives CDR1 SGHTA, CDR2 FQGNSA. Trimming cost V 5 bases and J 5 bases, with 12 bases left between them. The CDR3 bases are TGTGCCAGCAGCACCCGGACTGGGGAGACCCAGTACTTC. Its translation: CASSTRTGETQYF.

V is TRBV6-1 and J is TRBJ1-2; D might be TRBD1 (5 bases). The V gene's germline CDR1 is MNHNS and CDR2 SASEGT. The CDR3 extends over 14 amino acids. Trimming left V 2 bases short and J 4 bases short, with 11 bases between. CDR3: CASSEQGPGYGYTF. The CDR3 bases are TGTGCCAGCAGTGAACAGGGCCCCGGCTATGGCTACACCTTC.

The chain joins TRBV30 to TRBJ1-2; D is unclear. V was trimmed by 4 bases and J by 3 bases, leaving 15 bases between them. The CDR3 length is 14 residues. CDR1 GTSNPN and CDR2 SVGIG come from the germline V gene (reference sequence). In DNA, the CDR3 is TGTGCCTGGATTAGGTCCGCCGCGGACTATGGCTACACCTTC. It is translated as CAWIRSAADYGYTF.

V and J are TRBV5-1 and TRBJ1-4; possibly TRBD1 for D (6 bases). CDR1 SGHRS and CDR2 YFSETQ come from the germline V gene. V was trimmed by 5 bases and J by 3 bases, leaving 20 bases between them. CDR3 length: 17 residues. CDR3 amino acids: CASRHITGGAANEKLFF. The DNA for the CDR3 is TGCGCCAGCAGGCATATAACGGGGGGCGCGGCTAATGAAAAACTGTTTTTT.

The V and J genes are TRBV5-6 and TRBJ1-1, with TRBD1 matching 8 bases. V dropped 4 bases and J dropped 5; count of bases not matched to a gene: 4. The CDR3 sequence is 13 residues long. CDR1 is SGHDT and CDR2 is YYEEEE in the germline V gene. The CDR3 nucleotides read TGTGCCAGCAGCCGACAGGGGTGGACTGAAGCTTTCTTT. Amino acid sequence: CASSRQGWTEAFF.

The chain uses TRBV30 and TRBJ1-3; 7 bases line up with TRBD1. Germline V gene lookup returns CDR1 GTSNPN and CDR2 SVGIG (reference sequence). The ends lost 2 bases at V and 7 bases at J; junction bases unmatched: 8. The CDR3 has 14 residues. CDR3 in amino acids: CAWSPHRGWNTIYF. DNA of the CDR3: TGTGCCTGGAGTCCCCACAGGGGATGGAACACCATATATTTT.

The genes are TRBV7-2 and TRBJ1-6; D unresolved. Trimming took 4 bases from V and 0 from J, leaving 10 bases between them. Germline CDR1 and CDR2: SGHTA and FQGNSA. There are 16 residues in the CDR3. The CDR3 spells CASSWEGSSYNSPLHF. The CDR3 DNA sequence: TGTGCCAGCAGCTGGGAAGGGAGCTCCTATAATTCACCCCTCCACTTT. The full variable domain, with the rest looked up from reference TRBV7-2 and TRBJ1-6, is GAGVSQSPSNKVTEKGKDVELRCDPISGHTALYWYRQSLGQGLEFLIYFQGNSAPDKSGLPSDRFSAERTGGSVSTLTIQRTQQEDSAVYLCASSWEGSSYNSPLHFGNGTRLTVT.

The chain employs TRBV6-2 or TRBV6-3 and TRBJ2-3; 10 nucleotides agree with TRBD2. The germline V gene has CDR1 MNHEY and CDR2 SVGEGT. V trimming: 6 bases; J trimming: 14 bases; junction bases outside the gene matches: 11. This CDR3 spans 13 amino acids. CDR3 DNA sequence: TGTGCCAGCAGCCCCCATGAGCGGGAGGGGGGGTATTTT. Its translation: CASSPHEREGGYF.

This chain connects TRBV19 to TRBJ1-1, with 9 nucleotides matching TRBD1. Germline V gene lookup returns CDR1 LNHDA and CDR2 SQIVND (reference sequence). V gave up 6 bases and J gave up 10 bases; unmatched junction bases: 9. CDR3 length: 13 residues. Here the CDR3 DNA reads TGTGCCAGTAGGGTGACAGGGGGTTTGAGAGCTTTCTTT. This sequence encodes CASRVTGGLRAFF.

The genes are TRBV19 and TRBJ2-7, with 8 bases aligning to TRBD2. CDR3 size: 14 residues. Per germline, CDR1 LNHDA and CDR2 SQIVND (reference sequence). Trimming cost V 4 bases and J 7 bases; bases outside gene matches: 9. CDR3 protein: CASSTPGGRLEQYF. For the CDR3, the DNA is TGTGCCAGTAGTACCCCGGGAGGGCGACTGGAGCAGTACTTC.

Turning to this clone: Different DNA sequences within this sample yield the same CDR3. Here the CDR3 DNA reads TGTGCCAGCAGCGTAGGGGCGGGCCCCTACGAGCAGTACTTC. Residues: CASSVGAGPYEQYF. The genes are TRBV9 and TRBJ2-7, with D possibly being TRBD2 (5 bases). The CDR3 runs 14 residues. The V end was cut by 0 bases, the J end by 2 bases, with 9 bases between. Germline lookup yields CDR1 SGDLS and CDR2 YYNGEE.

The chain combines TRBV11-2 with TRBJ2-3; D uncertain. The CDR3 spans 16 residues. Germline-derived CDR1 and CDR2 are SGHAT and FQNNGV. V was clipped by 1 base and J by 1 base, with 12 bases between them. CDR3 in DNA: TGTGCCAGCAGCTTAGGGTACCGCCAGGGCACAGATACGCAGTATTTT. Translating it yields CASSLGYRQGTDTQYF.

This clone was detected only once. The chain joins TRBV7-2 to TRBJ2-3; TRBD1 matches at 7 bases. V lost 3 bases, J lost 2 bases, and 5 bases stayed unmatched. The CDR3 covers 15 residues. Germline assignment: CDR1 SGHTA and CDR2 FQGNSA. For the CDR3, the DNA is TGTGCCAGCAGCTTCCGGGACAGAGACACAGATACGCAGTATTTT. Its protein product is CASSFRDRDTDTQYF.

The gene calls are TRBV25-1 and TRBJ1-3; TRBD1 matches 8 bases. Germline CDR1 reads MGHDK; CDR2 reads SYGVNS. Losses at the gene ends were 1 base for V and 4 bases for J; bases not matched to a gene: 6. CDR3 length: 16 residues. This chain's CDR3 is CASSEWGRGPGNTIYF. The CDR3 DNA sequence: TGTGCCAGCAGTGAATGGGGCAGGGGGCCGGGAAACACCATATATTTT.

This chain connects TRBV29-1 to TRBJ1-2; weak D call: TRBD1 (6 bases). Looked up from germline, CDR1 is SQVTM and CDR2 is ANQGSEA. The CDR3 extends over 11 amino acids. Trimming left V 7 bases short and J 7 bases short, with 13 bases between. CDR3: CSGTGLAGYTF. As DNA, the CDR3 is TGCAGCGGCACAGGGCTCGCTGGCTACACCTTC.

The chain recombines TRBV2 with TRBJ2-5; D not resolved. V was trimmed by 2 bases and J by 5 bases, leaving 12 bases between them. Germline values: CDR1 SNHLY, CDR2 FYNNEI. The CDR3 sequence is 14 residues long. CDR3 sequence (DNA): TGTGCCAGCAGTGAACTGGCCCCCGGGGAGACCCAGTACTTC. The encoded protein is CASSELAPGETQYF.

This chain connects TRBV27 to TRBJ1-6, with D unclear. V was pared by 7 bases and J by 7 bases, with 20 bases between. Germline V CDR1 and CDR2: MNHEY, SMNVEV (reference sequence). The length of the CDR3 is 16 residues. DNA of the CDR3: TGTGCCAGCACCCCCCTCGCATACAATTCGAATTCACCCCTCCACTTT. This codes for CASTPLAYNSNSPLHF.

As DNA, the CDR3 is TGTGCCAGCTCACCAGGGGACAGGGGGTGGGGGCCCCAGCATTTT. Its protein product is CASSPGDRGWGPQHF. The rearrangement joins TRBV18 to TRBJ1-5; 11 nucleotides line up with TRBD1. The CDR3 runs 15 residues. Germline lookup yields CDR1 KGHSH and CDR2 LQKENI. V lost 2 bases and J lost 9; bases outside the gene matches: 6.

The CDR3 DNA reads TGTGCCAGCAGCTTAGGGCTAGCGGGAGGGGCCGGGGAGCTGTTTTTT. Translating gives CASSLGLAGGAGELFF. V is TRBV7-2 and J is TRBJ2-2; TRBD2 matches 12 bases. Unmatched junction bases numbered 3, after V lost 1 base and J lost 6 bases. The CDR3 has 16 amino acids. From germline, CDR1 is SGHTA and CDR2 FQGNSA. Based on the CDR3 plus reference TRBV7-2 and TRBJ2-2, the full variable domain is GAGVSQSPSNKVTEKGKDVELRCDPISGHTALYWYRQSLGQGLEFLIYFQGNSAPDKSGLPSDRFSAERTGGSVSTLTIQRTQQEDSAVYLCASSLGLAGGAGELFFGEGSRLTVL.

The chain carries TRBV27 and TRBJ2-3; TRBD1 is a possible D gene (5 bases). The CDR3 is made up of 15 amino acids. V was shortened by 6 bases and J by 0 bases, with 13 bases between the two germline ends. Looked up from germline, CDR1 is MNHEY and CDR2 is SMNVEV (reference sequence). In DNA, the CDR3 is TGTGCCAGCAGCCCCGACAGAGCTAGCACAGATACGCAGTATTTT. Its translation: CASSPDRASTDTQYF.

Only one count was recorded for this clone. The genes are TRBV24-1 and TRBJ2-3; 8 bases are shared with TRBD1. This CDR3 spans 15 amino acids. Trimming took 4 bases from V and 6 from J; bases not matched to a gene: 8. Germline V gene sequence: CDR1 KGHDR, CDR2 SFDVKD. The CDR3, as DNA: TGTGCCACCAGTGACACAGGGGGAGCAGGGGATACGCAGTATTTT. This gives the protein CATSDTGGAGDTQYF.

V is TRBV7-6 and J is TRBJ2-2; unclear D gene. Trimming shortened V by 1 base and J by 7 bases, and 10 bases separated the two germline ends. This CDR3 has 14 amino acids. From germline, CDR1 is SGHVS and CDR2 FNYEAQ. Here the CDR3 DNA reads TGTGCCAGCAGCTTAGTTAGTGTCGGCGGGGAGCTGTTTTTT. Its protein product is CASSLVSVGGELFF. Based on the CDR3 plus reference TRBV7-6 and TRBJ2-2, the full variable domain is GAGVSQSPRYKVTKRGQDVALRCDPISGHVSLYWYRQALGQGPEFLTYFNYEAQQDKSGLPNDRFSAERPEGSISTLTIQRTEQRDSAMYRCASSLVSVGGELFFGEGSRLTVL.

The gene calls are TRBV19 and TRBJ2-1; 13 bases line up with TRBD2. V gave up 5 bases and J gave up 8 bases; unmatched junction bases: 6. There are 15 residues in the CDR3. The germline V gene encodes CDR1 LNHDA and CDR2 SQIVND (reference sequence). CDR3 coding DNA: TGTGCCAGTAGTCACGGGACTAGCGGGATCCATGAGCAGTTCTTC. This translates into CASSHGTSGIHEQFF.

This chain connects TRBV27 to TRBJ1-1; D possibly corresponds to TRBD1 (5 bases). The germline V gene encodes CDR1 MNHEY and CDR2 SMNVEV (reference sequence). The ends were cut back, 1 base at V and 2 bases at J, with 11 bases in the middle. CDR3 length equals 15 residues. For the CDR3, the DNA is TGTGCCAGCAGTTTATATGGGGCCTTTAACACTGAAGCTTTCTTT. Translated: CASSLYGAFNTEAFF.

The J gene is TRBJ1-3, the V gene TRBV11-2, with a tentative D call TRBD1 (6 bases). With 6 bases removed from V and 4 bases from J, the gap between germline ends came to 10 bases. Germline CDR1 and CDR2: SGHAT and FQNNGV. This CDR3 comprises 13 residues. The CDR3 protein is CASSPDRGNTIYF. CDR3 nucleotides: TGTGCCAGCAGTCCCGACAGGGGAAACACCATATATTTT.

The V gene is TRBV27, the J gene TRBJ2-5; TRBD2 is a possible D gene (7 bases). Germline CDR1 and CDR2: MNHEY and SMNVEV (reference sequence). CDR3 length equals 14 residues. Trimming shortened V by 1 base and J by 4 bases, and 10 bases separated the two germline ends. CDR3 in DNA: TGTGCCAGCAGTTTATGGAGGGGGGGAGAGACCCAGTACTTC. Its translation is CASSLWRGGETQYF.

This chain's CDR3 is CASSPLTGYEQYF. CDR3 in DNA: TGCGCCAGCAGCCCCCTTACCGGCTACGAGCAGTACTTC. The rearrangement joins TRBV5-1 to TRBJ2-7; D is unclear. Germline V CDR1 and CDR2: SGHRS, YFSETQ. The ends were cut back, 4 bases at V and 3 bases at J, with 11 bases in the middle. The CDR3 runs 13 residues. The complete variable domain, with remaining parts taken from reference TRBV5-1 and TRBJ2-7, reads KAGVTQTPRYLIKTRGQQVTLSCSPISGHRSVSWYQQTPGQGLQFLFEYFSETQRNKGNFPGRFSGRQFSNSRSEMNVSTLELGDSALYLCASSPLTGYEQYFGPGTRLTVT.